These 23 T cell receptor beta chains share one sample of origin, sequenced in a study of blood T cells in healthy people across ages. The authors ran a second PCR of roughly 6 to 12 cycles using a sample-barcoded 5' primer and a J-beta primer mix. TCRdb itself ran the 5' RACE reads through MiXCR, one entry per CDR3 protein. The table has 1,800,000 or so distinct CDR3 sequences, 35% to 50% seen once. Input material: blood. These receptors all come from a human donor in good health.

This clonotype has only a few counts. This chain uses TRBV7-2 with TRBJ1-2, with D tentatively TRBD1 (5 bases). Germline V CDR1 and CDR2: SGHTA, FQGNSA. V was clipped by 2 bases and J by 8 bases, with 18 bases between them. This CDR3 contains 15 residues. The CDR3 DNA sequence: TGTGCCAGCAGCTTAACTACAGGCTCCTCTTGGGGCTACACCTTC. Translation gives CASSLTTGSSWGYTF. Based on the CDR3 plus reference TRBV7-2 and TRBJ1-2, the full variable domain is GAGVSQSPSNKVTEKGKDVELRCDPISGHTALYWYRQSLGQGLEFLIYFQGNSAPDKSGLPSDRFSAERTGGSVSTLTIQRTQQEDSAVYLCASSLTTGSSWGYTFGSGTRLTVV.

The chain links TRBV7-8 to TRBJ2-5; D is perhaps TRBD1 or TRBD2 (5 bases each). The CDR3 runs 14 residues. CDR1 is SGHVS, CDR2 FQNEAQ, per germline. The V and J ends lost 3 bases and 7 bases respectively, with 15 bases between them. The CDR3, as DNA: TGTGCCAGCAGCTTCGGGACGACCCAGGTGACCCAGTACTTC. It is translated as CASSFGTTQVTQYF.

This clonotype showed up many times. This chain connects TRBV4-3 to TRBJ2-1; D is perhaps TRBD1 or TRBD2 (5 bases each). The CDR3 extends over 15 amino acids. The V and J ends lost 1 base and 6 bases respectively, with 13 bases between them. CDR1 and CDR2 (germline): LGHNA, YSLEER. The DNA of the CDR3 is TGCGCCAGCAGCCAAGCCCGGGACCCCACCAATGAGCAGTTCTTC. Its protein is CASSQARDPTNEQFF.

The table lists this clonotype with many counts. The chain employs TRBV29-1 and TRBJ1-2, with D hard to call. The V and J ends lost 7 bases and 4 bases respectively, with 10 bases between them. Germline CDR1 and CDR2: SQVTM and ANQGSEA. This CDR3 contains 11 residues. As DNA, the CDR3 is TGCAGCGCTGACGGCAGCTATGGCTACACCTTC. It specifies CSADGSYGYTF.

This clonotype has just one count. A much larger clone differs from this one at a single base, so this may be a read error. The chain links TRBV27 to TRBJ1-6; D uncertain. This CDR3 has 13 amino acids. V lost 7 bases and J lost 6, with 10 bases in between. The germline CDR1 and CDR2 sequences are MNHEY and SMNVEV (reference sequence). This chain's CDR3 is CASNLAGNSPLHF. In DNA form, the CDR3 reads TGTGCCAGCAATCTTGCCGGTAATTCACCCCTCCACTTT.

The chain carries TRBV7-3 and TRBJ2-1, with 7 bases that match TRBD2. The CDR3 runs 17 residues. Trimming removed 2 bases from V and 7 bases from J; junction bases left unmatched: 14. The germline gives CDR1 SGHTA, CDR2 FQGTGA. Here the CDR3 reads CASSLVGYGVRGNEQFF. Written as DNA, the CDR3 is TGTGCCAGCAGCTTAGTTGGATACGGGGTGCGGGGGAATGAGCAGTTCTTC.

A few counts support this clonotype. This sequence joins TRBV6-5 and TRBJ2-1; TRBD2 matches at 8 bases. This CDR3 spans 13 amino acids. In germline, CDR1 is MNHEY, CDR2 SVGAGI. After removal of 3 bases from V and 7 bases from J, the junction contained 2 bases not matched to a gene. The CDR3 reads CASSYIAGNEQFF. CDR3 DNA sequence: TGTGCCAGCAGTTATATAGCGGGGAATGAGCAGTTCTTC.

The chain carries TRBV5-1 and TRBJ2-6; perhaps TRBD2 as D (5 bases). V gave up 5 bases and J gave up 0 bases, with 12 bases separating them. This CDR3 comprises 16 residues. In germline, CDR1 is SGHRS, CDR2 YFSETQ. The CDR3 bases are TGCGCCAGCAGAAATGAAGGGAGCTCTGGGGCCAACGTCCTGACTTTC. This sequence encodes CASRNEGSSGANVLTF.

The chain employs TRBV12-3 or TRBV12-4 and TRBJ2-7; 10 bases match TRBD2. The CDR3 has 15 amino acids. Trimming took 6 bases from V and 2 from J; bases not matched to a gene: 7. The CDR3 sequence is CASRPRTSGTYEQYF. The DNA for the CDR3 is TGTGCCAGCAGACCCAGGACTAGCGGAACCTACGAGCAGTACTTC.

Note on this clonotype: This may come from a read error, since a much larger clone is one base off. The CDR3 nucleotides are TGTGCCAGCAGCCCCGTAGGGGGTTTCCACGAGCAGTACTTC. This gives the protein CASSPVGGFHEQYF. The chain has TRBV7-2 and TRBJ2-7; possibly TRBD1 for D (6 bases). V lost 5 bases and J 5 bases, leaving 16 bases between the germline ends. The germline V gene encodes CDR1 SGHTA and CDR2 FQGNSA. This CDR3 contains 14 residues.

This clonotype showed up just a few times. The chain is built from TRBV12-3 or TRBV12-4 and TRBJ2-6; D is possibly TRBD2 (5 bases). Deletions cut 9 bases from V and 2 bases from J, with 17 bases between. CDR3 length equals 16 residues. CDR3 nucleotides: TGTGCCAGGAGTGAGGGCGGTCGGGCTGGGGCCAACGTCCTGACTTTC. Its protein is CARSEGGRAGANVLTF.

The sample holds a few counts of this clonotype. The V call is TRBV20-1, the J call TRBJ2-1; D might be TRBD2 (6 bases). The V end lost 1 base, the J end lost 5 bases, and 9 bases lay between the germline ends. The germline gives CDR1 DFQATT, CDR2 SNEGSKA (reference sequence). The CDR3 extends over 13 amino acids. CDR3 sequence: CSARGGGNNEQFF. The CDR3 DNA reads TGCAGTGCTAGAGGAGGCGGGAACAATGAGCAGTTCTTC.

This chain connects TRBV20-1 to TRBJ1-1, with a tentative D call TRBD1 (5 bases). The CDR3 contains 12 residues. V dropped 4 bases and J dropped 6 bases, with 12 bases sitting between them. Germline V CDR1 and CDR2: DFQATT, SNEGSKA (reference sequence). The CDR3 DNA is TGCAGTGCTATAATAGGGGTTGCTGAAGCTTTCTTT. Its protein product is CSAIIGVAEAFF.

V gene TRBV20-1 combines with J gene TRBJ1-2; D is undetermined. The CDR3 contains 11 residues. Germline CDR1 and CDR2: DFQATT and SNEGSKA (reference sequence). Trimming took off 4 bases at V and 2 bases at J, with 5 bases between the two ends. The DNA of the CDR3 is TGCAGTGCTAAAGAAAACTATGGCTACACCTTC. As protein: CSAKENYGYTF.

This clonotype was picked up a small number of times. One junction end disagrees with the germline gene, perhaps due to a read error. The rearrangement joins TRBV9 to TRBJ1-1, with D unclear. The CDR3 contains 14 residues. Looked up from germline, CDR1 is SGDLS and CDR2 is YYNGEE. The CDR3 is CAGSGRGGNTEAFF. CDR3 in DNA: TGTGCCGGCAGCGGCAGAGGAGGGAACACTGAAGCTTTCTTT.

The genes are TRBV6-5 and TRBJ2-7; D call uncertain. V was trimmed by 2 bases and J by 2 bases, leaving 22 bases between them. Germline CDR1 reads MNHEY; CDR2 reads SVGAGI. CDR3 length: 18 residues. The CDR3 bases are TGTGCCAGCAGTTACAAAATCCCCCGTTCTGGTATCGCCTACGAGCAGTACTTC. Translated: CASSYKIPRSGIAYEQYF.

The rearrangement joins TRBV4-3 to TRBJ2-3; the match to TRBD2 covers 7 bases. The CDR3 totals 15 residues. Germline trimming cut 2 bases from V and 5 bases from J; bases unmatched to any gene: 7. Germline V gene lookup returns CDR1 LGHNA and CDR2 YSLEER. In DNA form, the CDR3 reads TGCGCCAGCAGCCAAAGGGGAGGGGCTAAAGATACGCAGTATTTT. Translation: CASSQRGGAKDTQYF.

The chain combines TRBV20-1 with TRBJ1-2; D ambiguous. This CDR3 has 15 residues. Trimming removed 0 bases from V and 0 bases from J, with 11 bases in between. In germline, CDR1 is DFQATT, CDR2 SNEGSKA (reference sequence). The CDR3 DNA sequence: TGCAGTGCTAGAGATGACGCATCAGCTAACTATGGCTACACCTTC. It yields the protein CSARDDASANYGYTF.

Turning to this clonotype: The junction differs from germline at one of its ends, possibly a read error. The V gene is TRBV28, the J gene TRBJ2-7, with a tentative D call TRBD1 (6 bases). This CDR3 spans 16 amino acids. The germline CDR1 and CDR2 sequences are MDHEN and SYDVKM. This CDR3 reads CACRSRPGVHSYEQYF. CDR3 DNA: TGTGCCTGCAGATCCCGCCCAGGGGTCCACTCCTACGAGCAGTACTTC.

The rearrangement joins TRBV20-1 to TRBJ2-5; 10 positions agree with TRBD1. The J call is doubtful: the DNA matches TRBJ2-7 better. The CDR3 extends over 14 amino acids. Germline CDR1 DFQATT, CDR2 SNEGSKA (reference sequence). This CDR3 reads CSASRDRGNYEQYF. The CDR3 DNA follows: TGCAGTGCTAGCCGGGACAGGGGCAACTACGAGCAGTACTTC.

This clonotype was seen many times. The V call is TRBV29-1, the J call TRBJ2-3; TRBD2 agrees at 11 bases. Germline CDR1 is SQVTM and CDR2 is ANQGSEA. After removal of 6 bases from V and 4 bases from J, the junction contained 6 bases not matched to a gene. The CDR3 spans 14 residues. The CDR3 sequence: CSVMVAGGPDTQYF. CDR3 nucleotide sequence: TGCAGCGTGATGGTAGCGGGGGGGCCAGATACGCAGTATTTT.

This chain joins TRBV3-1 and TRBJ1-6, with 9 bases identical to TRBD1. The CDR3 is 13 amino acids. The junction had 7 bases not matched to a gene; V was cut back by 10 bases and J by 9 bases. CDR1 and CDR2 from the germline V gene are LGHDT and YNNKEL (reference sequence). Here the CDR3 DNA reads TGTGCCAACCGGGACAGGGTCGGTTCACCCCTCCACTTT. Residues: CANRDRVGSPLHF. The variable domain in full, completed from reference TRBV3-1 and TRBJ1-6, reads DTAVSQTPKYLVTQMGNDKSIKCEQNLGHDTMYWYKQDSKKFLKIMFSYNNKELIINETVPNRFSPKSPDKAHLNLHINSLELGDSAVYFCANRDRVGSPLHFGNGTRLTVT.

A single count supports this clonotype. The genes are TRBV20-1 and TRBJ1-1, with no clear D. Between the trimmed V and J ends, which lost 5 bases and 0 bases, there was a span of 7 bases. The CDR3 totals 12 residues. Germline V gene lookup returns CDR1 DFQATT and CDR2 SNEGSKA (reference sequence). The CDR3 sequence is CSAYLLNTEAFF. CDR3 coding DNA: TGCAGTGCTTACTTGTTGAACACTGAAGCTTTCTTT.